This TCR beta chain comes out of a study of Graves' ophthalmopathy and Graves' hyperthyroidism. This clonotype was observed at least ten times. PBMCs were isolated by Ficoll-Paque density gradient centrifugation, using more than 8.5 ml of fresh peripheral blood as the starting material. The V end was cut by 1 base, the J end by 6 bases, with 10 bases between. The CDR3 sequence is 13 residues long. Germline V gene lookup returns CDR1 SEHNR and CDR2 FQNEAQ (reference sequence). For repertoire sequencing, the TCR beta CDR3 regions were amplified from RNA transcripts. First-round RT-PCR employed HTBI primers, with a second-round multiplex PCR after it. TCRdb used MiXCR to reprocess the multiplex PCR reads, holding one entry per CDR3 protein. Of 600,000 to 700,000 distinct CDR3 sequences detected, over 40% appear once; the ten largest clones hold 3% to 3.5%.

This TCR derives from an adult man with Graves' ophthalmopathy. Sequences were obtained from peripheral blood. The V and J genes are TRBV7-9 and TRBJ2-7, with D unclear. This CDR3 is CASSLDVQIEQYF. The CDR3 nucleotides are TGTGCCAGCAGCTTAGATGTTCAAATCGAGCAGTACTTC.